These 12 T cell receptor beta chains were sequenced from one sample in a study of cytomegalovirus exposure and HLA in healthy donors. A multiplex PCR was run with 60 Vbeta primers and 13 Jbeta primers. This table comes from immunoSEQ multiplex PCR, and its TCRdb copy is limited to in-frame clones, with some not included. The table lists around 220,000 clones, 75% to 80% of them singletons. The sequenced material came from PBMCs. All receptors derive from a man in his late teens or twenties in good health and CMV-seronegative.

The genes are TRBV11-2 and TRBJ2-2, with D tentatively TRBD2 (5 bases). The germline V and J ends were trimmed by 1 base and 6 bases, with 12 bases remaining between them. The CDR3 spans 15 residues. Germline assignment: CDR1 SGHAT and CDR2 FQNNGV. CDR3 residues: CASSLGTREPGELFF. The CDR3 region has the DNA TGTGCCAGCAGCTTAGGGACTCGCGAGCCCGGGGAGCTGTTTTTT. The full variable domain, with the rest looked up from reference TRBV11-2 and TRBJ2-2, is EAGVAQSPRYKIIEKRQSVAFWCNPISGHATLYWYQQILGQGPKLLIQFQNNGVVDDSQLPKDRFSAERLKGVDSTLKIQPAKLEDSAVYLCASSLGTREPGELFFGEGSRLTVL.

This clone was observed once. The gene calls are TRBV28 and TRBJ1-1, with 7 bases matching TRBD1. CDR1 is MDHEN and CDR2 is SYDVKM in the germline V gene. CDR3 length equals 14 residues. Unmatched junction bases numbered 10, after V lost 11 bases and J lost 1 base. As DNA, the CDR3 is TGTGCCGGGGGGAGAGGGGGCAAGAACACTGAAGCTTTCTTT. Translating it yields CAGGRGGKNTEAFF.

This clone was observed a handful of times. The chain uses TRBV7-3 and TRBJ2-3; 9 bases agree with TRBD2. The CDR3 contains 13 residues. Trimming at V came to 3 bases and at J to 5 bases, leaving 0 bases not matched to a gene. From germline, CDR1 is SGHTA and CDR2 FQGTGA. The CDR3 region has the DNA TGTGCCAGCAGCTTGCGGGAGGGAGATACGCAGTATTTT. This codes for CASSLREGDTQYF.

V and J are TRBV4-2 and TRBJ2-2, with D uncertain. Germline V gene sequence: CDR1 LGHNA, CDR2 YNFKEQ. V was cut by 0 bases and J by 5 bases, with 7 bases left in between. The CDR3 loop spans 14 amino acids. CDR3 bases: TGTGCCAGCAGCCAAGATCCGAGAACCGGGGAGCTGTTTTTT. It codes for CASSQDPRTGELFF.

The chain employs TRBV30 and TRBJ2-3; tentative D call: TRBD2 (6 bases). From germline, CDR1 is GTSNPN and CDR2 SVGIG (reference sequence). Trimming removed 3 bases from V and 2 bases from J, with 12 bases in between. This CDR3 has 14 residues. CDR3 loop: CAWSGGASTDTQYF. CDR3 coding DNA: TGTGCCTGGAGCGGAGGGGCCTCCACAGATACGCAGTATTTT.

The chain links TRBV7-9 to TRBJ2-5, with D hard to call. V was trimmed by 1 base and J by 2 bases, leaving 8 bases between them. This CDR3 is 14 amino acids long. In germline, CDR1 is SEHNR, CDR2 FQNEAQ (reference sequence). As DNA, the CDR3 is TGTGCCAGCAGCTTAGTTGGCCGACAAGAGACCCAGTACTTC. Its protein product is CASSLVGRQETQYF.

The genes are TRBV29-1 and TRBJ1-1; no clear D. Germline CDR1 reads SQVTM; CDR2 reads ANQGSEA. V lost 0 bases and J lost 0, with 8 bases in between. The CDR3 spans 14 residues. CDR3 bases: TGCAGCGTTGAAGACCCCCGGGTGAACACTGAAGCTTTCTTT. Translation gives CSVEDPRVNTEAFF.

The chain joins TRBV19 to TRBJ1-1; D is unresolved. V was clipped by 4 bases and J by 3 bases, with 6 bases between them. CDR1 is LNHDA, CDR2 SQIVND, per germline (reference sequence). The CDR3 extends over 12 amino acids. The CDR3 region is CASSTTDTEAFF. In nucleotides, the CDR3 is TGTGCCAGTAGTACCACAGACACTGAAGCTTTCTTT.

The V call is TRBV19, the J call TRBJ2-7; D may be TRBD2 (6 bases). V lost 5 bases to trimming and J lost 5 bases, with 13 bases between them. Looked up from germline, CDR1 is LNHDA and CDR2 is SQIVND (reference sequence). The CDR3 has 13 amino acids. The CDR3 DNA is TGTGCCAGTAGTGAGATTTGGGGGGACGAGCAGTACTTC. Translation gives CASSEIWGDEQYF.

The J gene is TRBJ1-6, the V gene TRBV15; 7 bases align to TRBD1. This CDR3 has 14 amino acids. Germline trimming cut 6 bases from V and 6 bases from J; bases unmatched to any gene: 5. Germline CDR1 LNHNV, CDR2 YYDKDF (reference sequence). The CDR3 is CATRFRDSNSPLHF. The CDR3 region has the DNA TGTGCCACCAGGTTTCGGGACAGTAATTCACCCCTCCACTTT.

The chain's CDR3 is CASSFAGGDEKLFF. CDR3 DNA sequence: TGTGCCAGCAGTTTCGCAGGGGGCGATGAAAAACTGTTTTTT. The chain combines TRBV27 with TRBJ1-4, with TRBD1 matching over 8 bases. This CDR3 is 14 amino acids long. The germline gives CDR1 MNHEY, CDR2 SMNVEV (reference sequence). Trimming removed 3 bases from V and 6 bases from J; junction bases left unmatched: 3.

The rearrangement uses TRBV6-5 and TRBJ1-1; the D gene is possibly TRBD1 (5 bases). Trimming cost V 2 bases and J 6 bases, with 7 bases left between them. CDR1 and CDR2 (germline): MNHEY, SVGAGI. The CDR3 is made up of 12 amino acids. Written as DNA, the CDR3 is TGTGCCAGCAGTTACAGGGGCTCTGAAGCTTTCTTT. It codes for CASSYRGSEAFF.